This T cell receptor (beta chain) comes out of a study of response to subunit inactivated influenza vaccine. From the RT-PCR reads, TCRdb called clonotypes with MiXCR, one entry per CDR3 protein. The table lists some 520,000 distinct CDR3 sequences, 16% of them singletons, with about 3% in the top ten. The CDR3 has 13 amino acids. With 5 bases removed from V and 4 bases from J, the gap between germline ends came to 12 bases. CDR1 and CDR2 (germline): GTSNPN, SVGIG (reference sequence). The material was CD4+ T cells sorted from PBMCs, obtained 23 months after vaccination. The genes are TRBV30 and TRBJ1-5, with a tentative D call TRBD1 (5 bases). This TCR was recovered from a man between 50 and 75 years old who received an inactivated influenza vaccine. As DNA, the CDR3 is TGTGCCTGGGGCCGGGACGGTAATCAGCCCCAGCATTTT. This translates into CAWGRDGNQPQHF.